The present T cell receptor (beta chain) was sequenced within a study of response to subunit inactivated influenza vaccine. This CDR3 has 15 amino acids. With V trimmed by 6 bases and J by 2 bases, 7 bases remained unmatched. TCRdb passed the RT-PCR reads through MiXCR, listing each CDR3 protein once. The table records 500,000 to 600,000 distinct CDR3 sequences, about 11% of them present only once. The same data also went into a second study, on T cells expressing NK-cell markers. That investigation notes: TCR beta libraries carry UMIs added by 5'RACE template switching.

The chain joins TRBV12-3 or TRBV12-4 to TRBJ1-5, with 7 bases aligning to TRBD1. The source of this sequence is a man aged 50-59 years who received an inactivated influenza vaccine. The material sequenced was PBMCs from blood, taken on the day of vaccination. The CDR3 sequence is CASSVGGAGNQPQHF. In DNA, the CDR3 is TGTGCCAGCAGCGTAGGGGGCGCGGGCAATCAGCCCCAGCATTTT.